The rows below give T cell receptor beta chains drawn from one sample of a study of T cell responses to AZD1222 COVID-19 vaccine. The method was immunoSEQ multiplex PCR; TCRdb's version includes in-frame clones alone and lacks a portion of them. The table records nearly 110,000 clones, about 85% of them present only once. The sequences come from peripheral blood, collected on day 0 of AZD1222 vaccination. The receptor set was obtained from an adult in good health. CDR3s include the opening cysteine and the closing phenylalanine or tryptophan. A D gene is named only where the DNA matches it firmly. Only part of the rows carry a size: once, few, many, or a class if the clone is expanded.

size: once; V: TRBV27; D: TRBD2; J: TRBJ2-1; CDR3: CASSSSLAVGEQFF; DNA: TGTGCCAGCAGTTCCTCACTAGCGGTGGGGGAGCAGTTCTTC
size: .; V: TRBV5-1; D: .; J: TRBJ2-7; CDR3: CASSWEVGPYEQYF; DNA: TGCGCCAGCAGCTGGGAGGTGGGACCGTACGAGCAGTACTTC
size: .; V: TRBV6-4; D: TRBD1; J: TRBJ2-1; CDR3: CASSDGDRAEQFF; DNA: TGTGCCAGCAGTGACGGAGACAGGGCTGAGCAGTTCTTC
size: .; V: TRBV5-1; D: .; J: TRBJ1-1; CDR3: CASSLAGPPEAFF; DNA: TGCGCCAGCAGCTTGGCCGGCCCACCCGAAGCTTTCTTT
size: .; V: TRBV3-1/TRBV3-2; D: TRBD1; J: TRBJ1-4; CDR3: CASSRDRGQGGNEKLFF; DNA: TGTGCCAGCAGCCGAGACCGAGGACAGGGGGGTAATGAAAAACTGTTTTTT
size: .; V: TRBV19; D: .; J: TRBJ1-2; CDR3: CASIDRVDLYGYTF; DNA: TGTGCCAGTATAGACCGAGTCGATTTGTATGGCTACACCTTC
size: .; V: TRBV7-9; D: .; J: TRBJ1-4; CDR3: CASSSAYGTNEKLFF; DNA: TGTGCCAGCAGCTCTGCCTACGGGACTAATGAAAAACTGTTTTTT
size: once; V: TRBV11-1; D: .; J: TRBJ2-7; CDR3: CASSLAAAAYEQYF; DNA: TGTGCCAGCAGCTTAGCGGCGGCTGCCTACGAGCAGTACTTC
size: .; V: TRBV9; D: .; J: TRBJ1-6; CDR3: CASSAGTPGSPLHF; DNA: TGTGCCAGCAGCGCCGGGACCCCGGGTTCACCCCTCCACTTT
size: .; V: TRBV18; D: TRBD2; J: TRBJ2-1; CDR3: CASSPLRTSGRNPLGNEQFF; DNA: TGTGCCAGCTCACCTTTACGGACTAGCGGGAGGAACCCCTTGGGGAATGAGCAGTTCTTC
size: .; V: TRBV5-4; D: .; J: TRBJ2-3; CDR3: CASSLLGGGNAGDTQYF; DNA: TGTGCCAGCAGCTTATTAGGAGGAGGCAACGCTGGAGATACGCAGTATTTT
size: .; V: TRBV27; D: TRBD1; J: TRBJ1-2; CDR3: CASSLYRGRGYGYTF; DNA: TGTGCCAGCAGTTTATACAGGGGGCGCGGCTATGGCTACACCTTC
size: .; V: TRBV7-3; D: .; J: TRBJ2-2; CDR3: CASSSVHTGELFF; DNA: TGTGCCAGCAGCTCAGTACACACCGGGGAGCTGTTTTTT
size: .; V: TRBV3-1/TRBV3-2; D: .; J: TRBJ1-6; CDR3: CASSQVANPLHF; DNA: TGTGCCAGCAGCCAAGTAGCCAACCCCCTCCACTTT
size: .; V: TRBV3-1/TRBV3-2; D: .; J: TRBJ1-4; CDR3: CASSRLRYYRYNEKLFF; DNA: TGTGCCAGCAGCCGACTTCGTTACTACAGATACAATGAAAAACTGTTTTTT
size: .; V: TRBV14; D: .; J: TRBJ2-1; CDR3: CASSQRTANEQFF; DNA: TGTGCCAGCAGCCAAAGGACAGCCAATGAGCAGTTCTTC
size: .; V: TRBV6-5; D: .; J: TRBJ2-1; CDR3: CASSPGFQLEQFF; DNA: TGTGCCAGCAGTCCGGGATTTCAGCTCGAGCAGTTCTTC
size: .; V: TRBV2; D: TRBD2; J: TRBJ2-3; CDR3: CASSTGTSISSTDTQYF; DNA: TGTGCCAGCAGCACCGGGACTAGCATCTCTAGCACAGATACGCAGTATTTT
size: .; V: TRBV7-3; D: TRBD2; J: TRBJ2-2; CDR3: CASSIQAGATGELFF; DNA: TGTGCCAGCAGCATACAAGCGGGGGCAACCGGGGAGCTGTTTTTT
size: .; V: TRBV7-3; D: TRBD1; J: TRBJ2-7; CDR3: CASSKQGALLYEQYF; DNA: TGTGCCAGCAGCAAACAGGGGGCACTTCTCTACGAGCAGTACTTC
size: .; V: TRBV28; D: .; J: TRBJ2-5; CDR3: CASSLPGLSETQYF; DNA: TGTGCCAGCAGTTTGCCGGGGTTGTCAGAGACCCAGTACTTC
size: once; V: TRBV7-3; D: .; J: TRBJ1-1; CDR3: CASSLTATLNTEAFF; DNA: TGTGCCAGCAGCTTAACCGCTACACTGAACACTGAAGCTTTCTTT
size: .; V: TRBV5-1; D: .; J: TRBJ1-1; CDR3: CASSPLPYRDKGTEAFF; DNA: TGCGCCAGCAGCCCTCTCCCATACAGGGATAAGGGCACTGAAGCTTTCTTT
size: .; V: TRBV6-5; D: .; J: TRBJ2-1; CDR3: CASWVQLGLNEQFF; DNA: TGTGCCAGCTGGGTTCAGCTGGGTTTGAATGAGCAGTTCTTC
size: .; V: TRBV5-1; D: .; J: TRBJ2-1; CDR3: CASTGGAGYNEQFF; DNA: TGCGCCAGCACCGGAGGGGCGGGGTACAATGAGCAGTTCTTC
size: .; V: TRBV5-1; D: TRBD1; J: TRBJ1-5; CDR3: CASSSQGGINQPQHF; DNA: TGCGCCAGCAGCTCGCAGGGGGGTATCAATCAGCCCCAGCATTTT
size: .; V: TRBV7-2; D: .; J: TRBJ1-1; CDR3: CASSPDPRDAFF; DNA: TGTGCCAGCAGCCCAGACCCCAGGGATGCTTTCTTT
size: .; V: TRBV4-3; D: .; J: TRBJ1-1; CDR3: CASSPSNIDRFEAFF; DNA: TGCGCCAGCAGCCCCTCAAACATAGACAGATTTGAAGCTTTCTTT
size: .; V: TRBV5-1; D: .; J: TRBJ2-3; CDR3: CASSLDVSATQYF; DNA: TGCGCCAGCAGCTTGGATGTCTCCGCTACGCAGTATTTT
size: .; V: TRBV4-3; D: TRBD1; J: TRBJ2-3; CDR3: CASSQERDRSTDTQYF; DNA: TGCGCCAGCAGCCAAGAAAGGGACAGAAGCACAGATACGCAGTATTTT
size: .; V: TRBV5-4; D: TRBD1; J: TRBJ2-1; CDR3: CASGFQGADEQFF; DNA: TGTGCCAGCGGATTTCAGGGGGCGGATGAGCAGTTCTTC
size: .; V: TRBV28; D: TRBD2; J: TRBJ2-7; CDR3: CASSPLFLGGSYEQYF; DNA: TGTGCCAGCAGTCCCCTTTTTCTGGGAGGGTCATACGAGCAGTACTTC
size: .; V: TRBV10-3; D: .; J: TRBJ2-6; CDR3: CAISDGPPGIVTF; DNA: TGTGCCATCAGTGATGGTCCCCCTGGTATCGTGACTTTC
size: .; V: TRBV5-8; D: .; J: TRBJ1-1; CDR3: CASDLQVTEAFF; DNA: TGTGCCAGCGACCTGCAAGTGACTGAAGCTTTCTTT
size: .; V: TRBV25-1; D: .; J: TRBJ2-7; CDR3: CASSEGAYEQYF; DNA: TGTGCCAGCAGTGAAGGGGCTTACGAGCAGTACTTC
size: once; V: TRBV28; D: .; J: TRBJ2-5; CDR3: CASSSMKDSQETQYF; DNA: TGTGCCAGCAGTTCTATGAAGGACAGTCAAGAGACCCAGTACTTC
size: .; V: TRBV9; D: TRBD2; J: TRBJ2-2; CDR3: CASSVLAGSTGELFF; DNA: TGTGCCAGCAGCGTCTTAGCGGGAAGCACCGGGGAGCTGTTTTTT
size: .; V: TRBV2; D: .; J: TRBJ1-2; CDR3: CASNVLSEGGYTF; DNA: TGTGCCAGCAACGTCCTAAGTGAGGGAGGCTACACCTTC
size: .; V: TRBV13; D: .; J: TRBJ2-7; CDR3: CASSQDVSSYEQYF; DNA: TGTGCCAGCAGCCAGGACGTGAGCTCCTACGAGCAGTACTTC
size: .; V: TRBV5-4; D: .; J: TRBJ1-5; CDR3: CASSLDPGRNQPQHF; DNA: TGTGCCAGCAGCTTGGACCCGGGTCGCAATCAGCCCCAGCATTTT
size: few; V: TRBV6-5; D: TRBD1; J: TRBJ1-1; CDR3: CASSKTGGFTEAFF; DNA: TGTGCCAGCAGTAAGACAGGGGGCTTCACTGAAGCTTTCTTT
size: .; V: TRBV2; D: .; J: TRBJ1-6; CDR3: CASKYRRGLSSYNSPLHF; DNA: TGTGCCAGCAAATATAGGAGGGGCCTAAGCTCCTATAATTCACCCCTCCACTTT
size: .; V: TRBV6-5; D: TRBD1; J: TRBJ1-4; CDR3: CASRGRDRGEKLFF; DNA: TGTGCCAGCAGGGGCCGGGACAGGGGCGAAAAACTGTTTTTT
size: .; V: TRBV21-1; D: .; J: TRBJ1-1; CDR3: CASSSPGGGPEAFF; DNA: TGTGCCAGCAGCAGTCCAGGGGGGGGCCCCGAAGCTTTCTTT
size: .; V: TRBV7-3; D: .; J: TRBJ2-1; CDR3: CASSRAAAIVNEQFF; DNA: TGTGCCAGCAGCCGTGCAGCGGCCATTGTGAATGAGCAGTTCTTC